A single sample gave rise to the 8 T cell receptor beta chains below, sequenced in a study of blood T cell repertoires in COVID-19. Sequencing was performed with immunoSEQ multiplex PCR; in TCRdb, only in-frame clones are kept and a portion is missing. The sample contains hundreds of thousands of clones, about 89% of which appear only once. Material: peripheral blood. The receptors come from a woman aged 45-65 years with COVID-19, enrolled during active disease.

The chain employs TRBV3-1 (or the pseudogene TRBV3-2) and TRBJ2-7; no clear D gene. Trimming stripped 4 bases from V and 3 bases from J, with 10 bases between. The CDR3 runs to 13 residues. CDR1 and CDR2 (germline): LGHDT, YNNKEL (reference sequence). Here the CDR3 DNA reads TGTGCCAGCAGCCCTGGAGAGGACTACGAGCAGTACTTC. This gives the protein CASSPGEDYEQYF.

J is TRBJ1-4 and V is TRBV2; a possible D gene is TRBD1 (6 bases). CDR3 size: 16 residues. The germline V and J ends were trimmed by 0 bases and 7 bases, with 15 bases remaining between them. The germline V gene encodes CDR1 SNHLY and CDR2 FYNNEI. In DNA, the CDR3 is TGTGCCAGCAGTGAAGCCAGCCGACAGGCGGGTGAAAAACTGTTTTTT. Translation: CASSEASRQAGEKLFF.

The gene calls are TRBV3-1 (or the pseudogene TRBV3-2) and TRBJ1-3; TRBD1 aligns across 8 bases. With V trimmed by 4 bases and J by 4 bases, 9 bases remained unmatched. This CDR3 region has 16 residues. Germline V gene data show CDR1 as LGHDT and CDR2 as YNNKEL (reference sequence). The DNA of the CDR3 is TGTGCCAGCAGCCGCGACAGGGGAACAGCGGGAAACACCATATATTTT. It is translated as CASSRDRGTAGNTIYF.

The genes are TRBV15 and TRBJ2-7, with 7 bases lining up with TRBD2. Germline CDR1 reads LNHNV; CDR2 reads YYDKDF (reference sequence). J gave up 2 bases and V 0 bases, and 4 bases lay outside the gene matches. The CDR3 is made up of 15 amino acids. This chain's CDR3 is CATSRDGRLPYEQYF. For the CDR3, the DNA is TGTGCCACCAGCAGAGACGGGAGGTTACCCTACGAGCAGTACTTC. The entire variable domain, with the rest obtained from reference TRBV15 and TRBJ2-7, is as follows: DAMVIQNPRYQVTQFGKPVTLSCSQTLNHNVMYWYQQKSSQAPKLLFHYYDKDFNNEADTPDNFQSRRPNTSFCFLDIRSPGLGDTAMYLCATSRDGRLPYEQYFGPGTRLTVT.

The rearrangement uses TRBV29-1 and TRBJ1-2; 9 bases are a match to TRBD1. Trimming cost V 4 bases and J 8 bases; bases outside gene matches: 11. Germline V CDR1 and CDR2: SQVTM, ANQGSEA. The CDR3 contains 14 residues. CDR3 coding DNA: TGCAGCGTTGGTTCGGGACAGGGCATGAGGGGCTACACCTTC. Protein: CSVGSGQGMRGYTF. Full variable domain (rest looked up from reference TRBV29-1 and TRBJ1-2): SAVISQKPSRDICQRGTSLTIQCQVDSQVTMMFWYRQQPGQSLTLIATANQGSEATYESGFVIDKFPISRPNLTFSTLTVSNMSPEDSSIYLCSVGSGQGMRGYTFGSGTRLTVV.

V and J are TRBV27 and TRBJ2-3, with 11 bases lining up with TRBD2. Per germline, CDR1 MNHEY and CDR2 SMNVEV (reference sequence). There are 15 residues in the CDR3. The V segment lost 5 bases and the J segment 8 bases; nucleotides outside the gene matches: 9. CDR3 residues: CASSLALAGVGTQYF. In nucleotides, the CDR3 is TGTGCCAGCAGTCTTGCACTAGCGGGAGTCGGTACGCAGTATTTT.

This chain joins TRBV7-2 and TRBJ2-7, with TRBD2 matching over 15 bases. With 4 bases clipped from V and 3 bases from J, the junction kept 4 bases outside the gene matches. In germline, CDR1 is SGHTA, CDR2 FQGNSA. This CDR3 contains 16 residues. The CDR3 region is CASSWRGLAGGYEQYF. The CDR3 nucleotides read TGTGCCAGCAGCTGGCGGGGACTAGCGGGAGGCTACGAGCAGTACTTC.

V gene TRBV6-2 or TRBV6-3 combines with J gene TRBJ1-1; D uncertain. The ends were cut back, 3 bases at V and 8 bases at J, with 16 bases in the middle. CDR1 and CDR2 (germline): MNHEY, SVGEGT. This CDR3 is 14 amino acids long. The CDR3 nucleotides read TGTGCCAGCAGTTATGGGAGGTTGCGGGCCGAAGCTTTCTTT. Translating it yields CASSYGRLRAEAFF.